These 2 T cell receptor beta chains came from one sample sequenced in a study of tumor-infiltrating lymphocytes in primary liver carcinoma. Total RNA (around 500 ng) served as template for TCR beta cDNA synthesis primed by a constant-region primer. It was through three nested multiplex PCR rounds of slightly modified ARM-PCR that TCR beta libraries arose. With TRBV1-TRBV30 forward primers and a C-beta reverse primer, the first two PCR rounds were run for 9 to 10 cycles each. TCRdb re-called the multiplex PCR reads with MiXCR, one entry per CDR3 protein. This table holds about 26,000 distinct CDR3 sequences, 78% found once. Extraction of RNA together with DNA used 20-30 mg of unsorted bulk tissue. Source material: liver tumor tissue from sampling region 3. Subset given: tumor region T3, left-lateral pole. Every receptor here comes from a man aged 40-49 years with primary liver carcinoma and hepatitis B virus infection.

The chain joins TRBV11-2 to TRBJ2-5; maybe TRBD2 (5 bases). The CDR3 contains 15 residues. Germline V gene data show CDR1 as SGHAT and CDR2 as FQNNGV. The V end lost 1 base, the J end lost 7 bases, and 16 bases lay between the germline ends. Here the CDR3 DNA reads TGTGCCAGCAGCTTAGTATGCGTGAGACGGGGGACCCAGTACTTC. This gives the protein CASSLVCVRRGTQYF.

CDR3 in DNA: TGTGCCAACTGTTTTAGGGCTAGCGGGATCTATGAGCAGTACTTC. It translates to CANCFRASGIYEQYF. This chain links TRBV28 with TRBJ2-7; 9 bases line up with TRBD2. This CDR3 contains 15 residues. V lost 10 bases to trimming and J lost 7 bases; unmatched junction nucleotides: 17. CDR1 is MDHEN and CDR2 is SYDVKM in the germline V gene. Drawing the rest from reference TRBV28 and TRBJ2-7, the complete variable domain is DVKVTQSSRYLVKRTGEKVFLECVQDMDHENMFWYRQDPGLGLRLIYFSYDVKMKEKGDIPEGYSVSREKKERFSLILESASTNQTSMYLCANCFRASGIYEQYFGPGTRLTVT.